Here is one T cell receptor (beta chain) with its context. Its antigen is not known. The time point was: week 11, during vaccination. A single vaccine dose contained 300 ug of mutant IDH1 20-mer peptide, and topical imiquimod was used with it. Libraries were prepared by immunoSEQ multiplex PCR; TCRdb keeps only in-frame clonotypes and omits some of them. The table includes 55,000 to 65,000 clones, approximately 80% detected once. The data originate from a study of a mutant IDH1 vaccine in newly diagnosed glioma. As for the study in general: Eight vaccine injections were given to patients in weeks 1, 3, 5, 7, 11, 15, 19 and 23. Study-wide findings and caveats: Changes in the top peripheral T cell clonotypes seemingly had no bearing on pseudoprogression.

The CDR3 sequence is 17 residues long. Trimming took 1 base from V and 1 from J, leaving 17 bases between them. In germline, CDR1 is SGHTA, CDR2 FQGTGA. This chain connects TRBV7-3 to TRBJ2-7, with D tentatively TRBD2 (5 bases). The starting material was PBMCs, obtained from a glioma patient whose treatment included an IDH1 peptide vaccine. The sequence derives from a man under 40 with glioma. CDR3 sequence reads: CASSLMDSSEGSYEQYF. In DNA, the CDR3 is TGTGCCAGCAGCTTAATGGACTCGTCAGAGGGATCCTACGAGCAGTACTTC.